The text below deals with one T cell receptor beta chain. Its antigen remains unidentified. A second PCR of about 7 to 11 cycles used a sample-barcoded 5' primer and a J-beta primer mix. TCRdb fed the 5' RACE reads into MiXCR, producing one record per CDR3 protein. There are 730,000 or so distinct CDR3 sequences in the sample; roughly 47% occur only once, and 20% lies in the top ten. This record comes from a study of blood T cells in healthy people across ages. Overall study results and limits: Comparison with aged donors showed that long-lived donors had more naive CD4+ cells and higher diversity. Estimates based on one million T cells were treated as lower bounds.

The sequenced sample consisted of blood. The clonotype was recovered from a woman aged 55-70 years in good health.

CDR3 nucleotide sequence: TGTGCCAGCAGTTTATTCCAGGGTTCCCACGAGCAGTACTTC. Translating gives CASSLFQGSHEQYF. The J gene is TRBJ2-5, the V gene TRBV28; tentatively, D is TRBD1 (5 bases). The J call is doubtful: the DNA matches TRBJ2-7 better. The CDR3 is 14 amino acids. Germline assignment: CDR1 MDHEN and CDR2 SYDVKM.